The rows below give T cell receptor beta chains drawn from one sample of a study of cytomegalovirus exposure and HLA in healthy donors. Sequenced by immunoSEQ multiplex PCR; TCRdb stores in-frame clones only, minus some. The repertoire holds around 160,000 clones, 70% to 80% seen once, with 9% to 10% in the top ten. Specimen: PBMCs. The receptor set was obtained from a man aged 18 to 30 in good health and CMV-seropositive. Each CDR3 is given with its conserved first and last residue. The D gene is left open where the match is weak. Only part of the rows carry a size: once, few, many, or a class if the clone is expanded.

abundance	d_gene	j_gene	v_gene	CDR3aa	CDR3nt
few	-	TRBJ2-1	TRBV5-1	CASSLIGGSLSEFF	TGCGCCAGCAGCTTGATTGGGGGGTCTCTCTCCGAGTTCTTC
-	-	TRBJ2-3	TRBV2	CAIKEGRSTDTQYF	TGTGCCATCAAGGAGGGCAGAAGCACAGATACGCAGTATTTT
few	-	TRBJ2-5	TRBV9	CASSVGIVGATKAQETQYF	TGTGCCAGCAGCGTAGGAATAGTGGGGGCCACCAAGGCCCAAGAGACCCAGTACTTC
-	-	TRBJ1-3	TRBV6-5	CASSYSGSPGNTIYF	TGTGCCAGCAGTTACTCAGGGAGTCCTGGAAACACCATATATTTT
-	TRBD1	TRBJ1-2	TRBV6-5	CASSYGQGYYGYTF	TGTGCCAGCAGTTACGGACAGGGGTACTATGGCTACACCTTC
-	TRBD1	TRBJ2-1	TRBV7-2	CASSPRDSYNEQFF	TGTGCCAGCAGCCCCCGGGACAGCTACAATGAGCAGTTCTTC
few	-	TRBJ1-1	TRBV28	CASSAPTGLGTEAFF	TGTGCCAGCAGTGCACCAACAGGGCTGGGGACTGAAGCTTTCTTT
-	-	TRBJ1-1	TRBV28	CASGQGPRKGDTEAFF	TGTGCCAGCGGGCAGGGCCCTAGAAAAGGGGACACTGAAGCTTTCTTT
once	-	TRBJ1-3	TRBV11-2	CASSLDRVGGNTIYF	TGTGCCAGCAGCTTAGACAGGGTCGGTGGAAACACCATATATTTT
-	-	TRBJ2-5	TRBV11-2	CASSWFGQETQYF	TGTGCCAGCAGCTGGTTCGGGCAAGAGACCCAGTACTTC
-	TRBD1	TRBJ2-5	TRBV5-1	CASSFGGTGGETQYF	TGCGCCAGCAGCTTTGGTGGGACAGGGGGCGAGACCCAGTACTTC